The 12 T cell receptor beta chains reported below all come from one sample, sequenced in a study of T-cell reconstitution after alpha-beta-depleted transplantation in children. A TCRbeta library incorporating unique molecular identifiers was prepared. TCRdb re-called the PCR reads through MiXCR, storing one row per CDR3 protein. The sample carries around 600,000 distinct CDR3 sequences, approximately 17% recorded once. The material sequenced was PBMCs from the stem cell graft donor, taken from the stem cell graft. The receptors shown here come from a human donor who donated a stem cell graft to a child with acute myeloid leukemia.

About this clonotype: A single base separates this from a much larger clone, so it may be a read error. The CDR3 DNA is TGTGCCACCTTACATACCCAAAAGATAGACAGGTTCCATGGCTACACCTTC. It yields the protein CATLHTQKIDRFHGYTF. V is TRBV7-8 and J is TRBJ1-2, with D possibly being TRBD1 (6 bases). The CDR3 is 17 residues long. With 10 bases removed from V and 6 bases from J, the gap between germline ends came to 30 bases. Germline V lookup: CDR1 SGHVS, CDR2 FQNEAQ.

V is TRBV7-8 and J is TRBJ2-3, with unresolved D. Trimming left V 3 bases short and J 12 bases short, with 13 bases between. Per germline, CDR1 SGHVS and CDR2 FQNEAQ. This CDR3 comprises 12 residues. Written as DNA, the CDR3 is TGTGCCAGCAGCTTCGCCCCCTCCGAACAGTATTTT. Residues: CASSFAPSEQYF.

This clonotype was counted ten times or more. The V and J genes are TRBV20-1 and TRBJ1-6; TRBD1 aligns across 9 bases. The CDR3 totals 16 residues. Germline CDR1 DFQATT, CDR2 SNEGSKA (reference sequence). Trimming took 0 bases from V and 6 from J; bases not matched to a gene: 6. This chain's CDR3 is CSARDPGQGGNSPLHF. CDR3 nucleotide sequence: TGCAGTGCTAGAGACCCGGGACAGGGAGGTAATTCACCCCTCCACTTT.

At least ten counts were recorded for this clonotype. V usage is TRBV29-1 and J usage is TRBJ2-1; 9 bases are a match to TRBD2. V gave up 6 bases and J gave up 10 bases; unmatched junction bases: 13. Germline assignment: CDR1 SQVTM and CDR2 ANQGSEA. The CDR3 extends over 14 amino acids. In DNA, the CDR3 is TGCAGCGTAACCGGGACTAGCCCAGATGGGGAGCAGTTCTTC. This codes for CSVTGTSPDGEQFF.

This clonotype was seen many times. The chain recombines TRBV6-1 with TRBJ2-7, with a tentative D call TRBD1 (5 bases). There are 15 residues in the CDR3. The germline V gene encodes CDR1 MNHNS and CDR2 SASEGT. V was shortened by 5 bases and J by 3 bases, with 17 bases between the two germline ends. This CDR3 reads CASSRGQGEVYEQYF. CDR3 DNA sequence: TGTGCCAGCAGTCGCGGCCAGGGTGAAGTCTACGAGCAGTACTTC.

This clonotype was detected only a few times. The DNA of the CDR3 is TGTGCCAGCAGCCCTGACAGGGGGCGACGGAACACCGGGGAGCTGTTTTTT. It specifies CASSPDRGRRNTGELFF. The genes are TRBV7-3 and TRBJ2-2; 10 nucleotides align to TRBD1. V shed 5 bases, J shed 1 base, and the junction held 7 bases outside the gene matches. CDR1 SGHTA and CDR2 FQGTGA come from the germline V gene. The CDR3 contains 17 residues.

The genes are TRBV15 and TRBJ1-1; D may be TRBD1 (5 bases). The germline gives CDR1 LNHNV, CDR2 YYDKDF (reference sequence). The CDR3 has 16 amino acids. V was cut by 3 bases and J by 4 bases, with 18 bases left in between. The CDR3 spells CATSRYLSGVSTEAFF. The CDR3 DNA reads TGTGCCACCAGCAGGTACCTCTCGGGGGTGTCCACTGAAGCTTTCTTT.

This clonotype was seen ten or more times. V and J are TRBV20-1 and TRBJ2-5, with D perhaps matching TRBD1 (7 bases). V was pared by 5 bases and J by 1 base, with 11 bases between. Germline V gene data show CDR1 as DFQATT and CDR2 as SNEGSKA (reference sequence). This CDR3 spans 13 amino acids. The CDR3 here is CSAGGTAQETQYF. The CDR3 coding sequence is TGCAGTGCTGGAGGGACAGCCCAAGAGACCCAGTACTTC.

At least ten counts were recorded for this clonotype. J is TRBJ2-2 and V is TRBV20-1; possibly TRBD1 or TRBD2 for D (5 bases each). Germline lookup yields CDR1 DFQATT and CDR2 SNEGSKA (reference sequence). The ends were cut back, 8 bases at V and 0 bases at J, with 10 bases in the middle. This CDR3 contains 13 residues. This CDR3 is CSIGTANTGELFF. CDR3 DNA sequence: TGCAGTATCGGGACCGCGAACACCGGGGAGCTGTTTTTT.

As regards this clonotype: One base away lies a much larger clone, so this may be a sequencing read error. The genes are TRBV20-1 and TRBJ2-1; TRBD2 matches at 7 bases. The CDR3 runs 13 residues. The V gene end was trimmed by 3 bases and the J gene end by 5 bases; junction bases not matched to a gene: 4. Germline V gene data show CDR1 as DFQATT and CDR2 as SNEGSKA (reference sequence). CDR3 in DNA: TGCAGTGCTAGCCGGGGGGTAAACAATGAGCAGTTCTTC. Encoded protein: CSASRGVNNEQFF.

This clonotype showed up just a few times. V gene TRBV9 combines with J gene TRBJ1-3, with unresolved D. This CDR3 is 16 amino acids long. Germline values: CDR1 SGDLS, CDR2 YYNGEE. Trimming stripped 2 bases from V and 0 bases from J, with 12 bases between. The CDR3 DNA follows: TGTGCCAGCAGCGTGGGAGACTACTCCTCTGGAAACACCATATATTTT. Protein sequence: CASSVGDYSSGNTIYF.

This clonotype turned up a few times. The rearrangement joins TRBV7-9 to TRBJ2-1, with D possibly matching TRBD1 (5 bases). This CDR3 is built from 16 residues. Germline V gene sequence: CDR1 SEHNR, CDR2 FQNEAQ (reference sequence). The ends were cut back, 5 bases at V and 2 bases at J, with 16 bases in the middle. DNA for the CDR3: TGTGCCAGCAGCCTAGTGAGCCAGGGCCCCTACAATGAGCAGTTCTTC. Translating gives CASSLVSQGPYNEQFF.